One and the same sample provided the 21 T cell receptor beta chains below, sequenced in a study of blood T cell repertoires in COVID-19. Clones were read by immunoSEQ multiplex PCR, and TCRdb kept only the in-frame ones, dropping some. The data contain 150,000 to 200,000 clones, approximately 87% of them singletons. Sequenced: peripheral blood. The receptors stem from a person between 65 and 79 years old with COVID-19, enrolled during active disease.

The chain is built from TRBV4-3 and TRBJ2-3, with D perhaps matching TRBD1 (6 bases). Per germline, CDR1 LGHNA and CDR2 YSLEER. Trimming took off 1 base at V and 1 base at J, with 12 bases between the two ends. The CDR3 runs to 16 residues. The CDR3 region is CASSQGPGQRTDTQYF. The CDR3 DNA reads TGCGCCAGCAGCCAAGGACCAGGACAGCGCACAGATACGCAGTATTTT.

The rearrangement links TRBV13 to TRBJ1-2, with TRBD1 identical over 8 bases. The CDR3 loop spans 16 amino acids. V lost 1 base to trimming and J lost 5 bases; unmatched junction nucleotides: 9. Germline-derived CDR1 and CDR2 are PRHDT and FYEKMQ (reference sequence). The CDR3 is CASSLDIGQGGYGYTF. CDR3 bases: TGTGCCAGCAGCTTAGACATAGGACAGGGCGGGTATGGCTACACCTTC.

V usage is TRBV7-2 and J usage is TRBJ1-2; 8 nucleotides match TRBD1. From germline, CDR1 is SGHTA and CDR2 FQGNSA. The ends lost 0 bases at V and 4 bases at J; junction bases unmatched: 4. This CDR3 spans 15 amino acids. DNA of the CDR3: TGTGCCAGCAGCTTAGCCGGACAGGGTGGCTATGGCTACACCTTC. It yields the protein CASSLAGQGGYGYTF.

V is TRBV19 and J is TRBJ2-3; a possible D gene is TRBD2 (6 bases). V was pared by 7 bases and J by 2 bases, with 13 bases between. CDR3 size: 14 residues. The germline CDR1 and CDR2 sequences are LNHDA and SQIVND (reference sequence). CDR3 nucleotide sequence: TGTGCCAGTACGAGGGGACTCGCCACAGATACGCAGTATTTT. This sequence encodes CASTRGLATDTQYF.

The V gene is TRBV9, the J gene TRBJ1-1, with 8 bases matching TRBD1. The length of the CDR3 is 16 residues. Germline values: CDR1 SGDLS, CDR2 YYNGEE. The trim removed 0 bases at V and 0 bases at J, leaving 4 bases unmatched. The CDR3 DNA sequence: TGTGCCAGCAGCGTAGAGGCAGGGGGCATGAACACTGAAGCTTTCTTT. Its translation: CASSVEAGGMNTEAFF. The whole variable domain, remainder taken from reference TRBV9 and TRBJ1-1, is DSGVTQTPKHLITATGQRVTLRCSPRSGDLSVYWYQQSLDQGLQFLIQYYNGEERAKGNILERFSAQQFPDLHSELNLSSLELGDSALYFCASSVEAGGMNTEAFFGQGTRLTVV.

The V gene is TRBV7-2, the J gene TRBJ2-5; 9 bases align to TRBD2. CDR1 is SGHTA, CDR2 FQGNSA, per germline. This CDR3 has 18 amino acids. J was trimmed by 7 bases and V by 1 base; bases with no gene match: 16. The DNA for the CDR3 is TGTGCCAGCAGCTTAGGTTTCCGTGGCGGGGGGGCACGTTGGACCCAGTACTTC. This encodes CASSLGFRGGGARWTQYF.

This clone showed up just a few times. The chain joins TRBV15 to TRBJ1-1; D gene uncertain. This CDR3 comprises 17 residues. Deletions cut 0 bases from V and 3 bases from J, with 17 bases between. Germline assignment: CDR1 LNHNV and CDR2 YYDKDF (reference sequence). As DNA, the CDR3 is TGTGCCACCAGCAGAGATCTTTCGGCCGGGGAGGACACTGAAGCTTTCTTT. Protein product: CATSRDLSAGEDTEAFF.

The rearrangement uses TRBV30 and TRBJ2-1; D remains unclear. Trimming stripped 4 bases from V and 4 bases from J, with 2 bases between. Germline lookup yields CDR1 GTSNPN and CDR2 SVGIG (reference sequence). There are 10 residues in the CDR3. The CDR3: CAWTYNEQFF. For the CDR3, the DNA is TGTGCCTGGACATACAATGAGCAGTTCTTC.

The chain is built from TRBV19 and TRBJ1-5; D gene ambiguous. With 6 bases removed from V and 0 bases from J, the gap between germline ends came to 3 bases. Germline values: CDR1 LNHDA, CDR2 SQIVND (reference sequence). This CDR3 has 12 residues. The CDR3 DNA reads TGTGCCAGTAGCGGTAGCAATCAGCCCCAGCATTTT. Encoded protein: CASSGSNQPQHF.

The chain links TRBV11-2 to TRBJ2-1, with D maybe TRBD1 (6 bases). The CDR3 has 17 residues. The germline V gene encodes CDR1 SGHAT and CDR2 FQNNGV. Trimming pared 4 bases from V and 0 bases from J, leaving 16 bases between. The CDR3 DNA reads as TGTGCCAGCAGCTCCCCTCGTCAGGGGAGCTCCTACAATGAGCAGTTCTTC. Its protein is CASSSPRQGSSYNEQFF. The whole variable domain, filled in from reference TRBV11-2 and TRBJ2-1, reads EAGVAQSPRYKIIEKRQSVAFWCNPISGHATLYWYQQILGQGPKLLIQFQNNGVVDDSQLPKDRFSAERLKGVDSTLKIQPAKLEDSAVYLCASSSPRQGSSYNEQFFGPGTRLTVL.

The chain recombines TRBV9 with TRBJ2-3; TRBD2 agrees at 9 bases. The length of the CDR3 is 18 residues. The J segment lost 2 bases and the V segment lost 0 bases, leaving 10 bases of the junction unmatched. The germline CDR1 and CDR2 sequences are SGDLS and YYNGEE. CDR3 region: CASSVATGAGGLTDTQYF. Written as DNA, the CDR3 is TGTGCCAGCAGCGTAGCTACTGGCGCGGGGGGGCTCACAGATACGCAGTATTTT.

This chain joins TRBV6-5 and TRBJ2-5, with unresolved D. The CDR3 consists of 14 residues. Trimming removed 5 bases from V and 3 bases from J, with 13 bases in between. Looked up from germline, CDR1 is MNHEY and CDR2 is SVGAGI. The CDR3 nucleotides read TGTGCCAGCAGTACTCCGCGGTGGGAAGAGACCCAGTACTTC. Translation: CASSTPRWEETQYF.

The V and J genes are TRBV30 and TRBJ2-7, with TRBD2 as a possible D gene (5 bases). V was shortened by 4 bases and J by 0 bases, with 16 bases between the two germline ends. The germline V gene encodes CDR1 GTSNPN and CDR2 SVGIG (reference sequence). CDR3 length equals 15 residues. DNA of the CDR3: TGTGCCTGGAAGGTTCGATTGAGCGGCTCCTACGAGCAGTACTTC. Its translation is CAWKVRLSGSYEQYF.

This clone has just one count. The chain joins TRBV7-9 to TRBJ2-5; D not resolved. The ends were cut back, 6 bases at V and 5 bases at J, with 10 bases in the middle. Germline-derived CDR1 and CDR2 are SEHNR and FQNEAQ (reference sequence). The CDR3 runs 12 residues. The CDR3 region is CASSRGLETQYF. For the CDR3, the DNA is TGTGCCAGCAGTAGAGGTCTCGAGACCCAGTACTTC. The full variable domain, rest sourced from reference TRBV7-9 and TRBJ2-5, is DTGVSQNPRHKITKRGQNVTFRCDPISEHNRLYWYRQTLGQGPEFLTYFQNEAQLEKSRLLSDRFSAERPKGSFSTLEIQRTEQGDSAMYLCASSRGLETQYFGPGTRLLVL.

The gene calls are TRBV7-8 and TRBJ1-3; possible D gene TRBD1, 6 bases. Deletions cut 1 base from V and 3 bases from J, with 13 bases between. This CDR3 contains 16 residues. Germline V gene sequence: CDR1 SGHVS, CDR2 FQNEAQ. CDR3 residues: CASSLEQGQIGNTIYF. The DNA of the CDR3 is TGTGCCAGCAGCTTAGAACAGGGTCAGATTGGAAACACCATATATTTT.

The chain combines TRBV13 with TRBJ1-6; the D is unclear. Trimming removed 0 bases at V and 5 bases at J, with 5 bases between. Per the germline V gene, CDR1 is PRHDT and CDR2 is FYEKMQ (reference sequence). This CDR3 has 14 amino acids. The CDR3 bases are TGTGCCAGCAGCTTAGGAGGAGATAATTCACCCCTCCACTTT. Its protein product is CASSLGGDNSPLHF.

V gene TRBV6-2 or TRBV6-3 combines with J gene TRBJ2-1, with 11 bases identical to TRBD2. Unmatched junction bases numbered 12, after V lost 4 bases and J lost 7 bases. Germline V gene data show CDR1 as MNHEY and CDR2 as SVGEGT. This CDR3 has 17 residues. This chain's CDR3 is CASSLEVLAGGGNEQFF. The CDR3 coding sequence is TGTGCCAGCAGTTTAGAAGTTCTAGCGGGAGGAGGAAATGAGCAGTTCTTC.

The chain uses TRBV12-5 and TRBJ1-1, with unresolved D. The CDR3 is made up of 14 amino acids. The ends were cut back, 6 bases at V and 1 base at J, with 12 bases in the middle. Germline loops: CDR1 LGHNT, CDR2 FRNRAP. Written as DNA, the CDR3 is TGTGCTAGTGGGCGCGGGGATGGGAACACTGAAGCTTTCTTT. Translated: CASGRGDGNTEAFF.

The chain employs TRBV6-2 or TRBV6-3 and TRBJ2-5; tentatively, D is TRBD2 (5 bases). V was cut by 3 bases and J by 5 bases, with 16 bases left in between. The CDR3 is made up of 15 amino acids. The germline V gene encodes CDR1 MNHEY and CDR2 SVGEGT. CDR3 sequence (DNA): TGTGCCAGCAGTTATGGGCTAGCTCGACGGGAGACCCAGTACTTC. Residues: CASSYGLARRETQYF.

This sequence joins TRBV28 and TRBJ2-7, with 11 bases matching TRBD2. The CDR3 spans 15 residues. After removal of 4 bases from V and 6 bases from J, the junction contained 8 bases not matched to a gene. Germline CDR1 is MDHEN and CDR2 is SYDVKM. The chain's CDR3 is CASSSTTSGSVEQYF. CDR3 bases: TGTGCCAGCAGTTCCACAACTAGCGGGAGTGTCGAGCAGTACTTC.

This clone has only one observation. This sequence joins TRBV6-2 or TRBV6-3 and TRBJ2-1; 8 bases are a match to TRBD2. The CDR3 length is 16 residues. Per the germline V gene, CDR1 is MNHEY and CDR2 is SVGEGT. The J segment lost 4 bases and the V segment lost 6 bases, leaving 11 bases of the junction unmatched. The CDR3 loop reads CASSPGGLAEYNEQFF. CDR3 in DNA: TGTGCCAGCAGCCCGGGGGGGCTAGCAGAGTACAATGAGCAGTTCTTC.